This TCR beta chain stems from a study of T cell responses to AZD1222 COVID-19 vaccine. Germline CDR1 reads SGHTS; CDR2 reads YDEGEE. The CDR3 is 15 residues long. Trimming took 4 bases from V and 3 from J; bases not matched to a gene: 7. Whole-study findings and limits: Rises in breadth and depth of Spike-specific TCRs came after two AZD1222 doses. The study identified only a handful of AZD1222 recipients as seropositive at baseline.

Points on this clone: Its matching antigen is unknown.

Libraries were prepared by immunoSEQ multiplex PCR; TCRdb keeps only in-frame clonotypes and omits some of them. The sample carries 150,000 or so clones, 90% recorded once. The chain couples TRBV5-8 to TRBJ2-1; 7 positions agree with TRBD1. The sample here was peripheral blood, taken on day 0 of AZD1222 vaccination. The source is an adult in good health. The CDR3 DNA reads TGTGCCAGCAGCCTCGACAGGGAAAGCTACAATGAGCAGTTCTTC. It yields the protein CASSLDRESYNEQFF.